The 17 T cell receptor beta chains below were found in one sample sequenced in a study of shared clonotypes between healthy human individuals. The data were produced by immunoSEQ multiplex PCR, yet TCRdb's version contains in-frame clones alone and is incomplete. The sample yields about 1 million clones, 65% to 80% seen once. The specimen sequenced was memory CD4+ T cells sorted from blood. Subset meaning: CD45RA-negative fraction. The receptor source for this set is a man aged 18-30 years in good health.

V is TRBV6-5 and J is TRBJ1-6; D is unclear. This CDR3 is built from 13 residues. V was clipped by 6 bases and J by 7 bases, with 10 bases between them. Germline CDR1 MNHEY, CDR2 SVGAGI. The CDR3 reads CASSINSNSPLHF. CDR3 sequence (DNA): TGTGCCAGCAGCATCAATAGCAATTCACCCCTCCACTTT.

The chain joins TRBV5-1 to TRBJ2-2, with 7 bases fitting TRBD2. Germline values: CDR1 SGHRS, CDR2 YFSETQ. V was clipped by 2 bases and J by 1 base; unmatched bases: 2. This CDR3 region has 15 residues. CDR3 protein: CASSLQRGNTGELFF. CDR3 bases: TGCGCCAGCAGCTTACAGCGGGGGAACACCGGGGAGCTGTTTTTT.

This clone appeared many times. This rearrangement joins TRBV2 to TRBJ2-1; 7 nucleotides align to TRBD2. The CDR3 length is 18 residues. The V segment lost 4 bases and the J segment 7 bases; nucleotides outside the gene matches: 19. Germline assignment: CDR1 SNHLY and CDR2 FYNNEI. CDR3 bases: TGTGCCAGCAGTGGGTGGGCTAGCGGAGGACTCATAACGAATGAGCAGTTCTTC. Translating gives CASSGWASGGLITNEQFF.

CDR3 loop: CASSRRIGRVNTEAFF. The CDR3 DNA reads TGTGCCAGCAGCCGTCGTATAGGTCGGGTGAACACTGAAGCTTTCTTT. This chain joins TRBV11-2 and TRBJ1-1; D uncertain. CDR1 is SGHAT and CDR2 is FQNNGV in the germline V gene. The CDR3 loop spans 16 amino acids. Trimming shortened V by 5 bases and J by 0 bases, and 16 bases separated the two germline ends.

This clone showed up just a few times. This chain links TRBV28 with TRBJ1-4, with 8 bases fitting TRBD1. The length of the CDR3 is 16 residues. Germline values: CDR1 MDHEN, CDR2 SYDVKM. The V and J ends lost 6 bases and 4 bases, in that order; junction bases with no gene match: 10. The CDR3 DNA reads TGTGCCAGCAGCCTCCCCAAGACAGGGGTTAATGAAAAACTGTTTTTT. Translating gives CASSLPKTGVNEKLFF.

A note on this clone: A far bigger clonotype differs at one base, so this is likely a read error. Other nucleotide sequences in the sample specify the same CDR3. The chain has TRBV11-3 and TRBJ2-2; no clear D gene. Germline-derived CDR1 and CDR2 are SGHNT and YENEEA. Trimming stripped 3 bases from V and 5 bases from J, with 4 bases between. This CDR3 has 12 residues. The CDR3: CASSLDTGELFF. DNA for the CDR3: TGTGCCAGCAGCTTGGATACCGGGGAGCTGTTTTTT.

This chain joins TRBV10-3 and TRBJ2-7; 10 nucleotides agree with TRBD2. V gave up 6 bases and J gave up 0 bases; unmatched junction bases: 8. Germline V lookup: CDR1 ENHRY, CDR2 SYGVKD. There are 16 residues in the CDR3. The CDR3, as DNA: TGTGCCATCAGAACCTTTAGCGGGGGGCCCTCCTACGAGCAGTACTTC. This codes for CAIRTFSGGPSYEQYF.

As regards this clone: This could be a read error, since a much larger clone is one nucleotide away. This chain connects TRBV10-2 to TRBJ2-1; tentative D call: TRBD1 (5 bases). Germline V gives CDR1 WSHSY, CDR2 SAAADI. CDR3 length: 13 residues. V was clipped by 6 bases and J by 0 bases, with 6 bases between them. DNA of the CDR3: TGCGCCAGCAGGGACAACTCCTACAATGAGCAGTTCTTC. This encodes CASRDNSYNEQFF.

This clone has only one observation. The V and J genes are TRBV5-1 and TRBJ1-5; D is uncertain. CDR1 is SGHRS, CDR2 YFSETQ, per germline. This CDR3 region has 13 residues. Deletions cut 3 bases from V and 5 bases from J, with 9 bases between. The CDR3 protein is CASSSSIDQPQHF. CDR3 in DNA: TGCGCCAGCAGCTCCTCGATCGATCAGCCCCAGCATTTT.

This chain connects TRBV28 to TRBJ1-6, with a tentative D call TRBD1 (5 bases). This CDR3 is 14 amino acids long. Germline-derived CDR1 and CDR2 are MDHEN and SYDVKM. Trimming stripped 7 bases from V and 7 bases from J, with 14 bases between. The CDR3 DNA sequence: TGTGCCAGCAAAGAAGAGGGGCAGAATTCACCCCTCCACTTT. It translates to CASKEEGQNSPLHF. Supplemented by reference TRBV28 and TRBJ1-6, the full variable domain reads DVKVTQSSRYLVKRTGEKVFLECVQDMDHENMFWYRQDPGLGLRLIYFSYDVKMKEKGDIPEGYSVSREKKERFSLILESASTNQTSMYLCASKEEGQNSPLHFGNGTRLTVT.

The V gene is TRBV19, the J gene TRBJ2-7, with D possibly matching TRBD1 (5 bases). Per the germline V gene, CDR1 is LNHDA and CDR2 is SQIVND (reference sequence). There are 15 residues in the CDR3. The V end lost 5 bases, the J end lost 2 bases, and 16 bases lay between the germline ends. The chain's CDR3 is CASSLEPGATYEQYF. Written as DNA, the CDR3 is TGTGCCAGTAGTCTGGAACCTGGGGCCACCTACGAGCAGTACTTC.

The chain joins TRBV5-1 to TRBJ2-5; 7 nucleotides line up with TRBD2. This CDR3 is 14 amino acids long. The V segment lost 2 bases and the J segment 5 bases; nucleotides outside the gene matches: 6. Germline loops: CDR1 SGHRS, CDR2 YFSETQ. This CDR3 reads CASSFGLVGETQYF. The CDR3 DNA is TGCGCCAGCAGCTTCGGACTAGTGGGCGAGACCCAGTACTTC.

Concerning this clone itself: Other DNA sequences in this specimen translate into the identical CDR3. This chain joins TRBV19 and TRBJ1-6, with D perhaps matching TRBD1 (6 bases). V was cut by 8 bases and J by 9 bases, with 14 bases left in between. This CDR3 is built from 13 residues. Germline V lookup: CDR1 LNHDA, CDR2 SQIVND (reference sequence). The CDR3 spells CASQDRGGSPLHF. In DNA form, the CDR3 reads TGTGCCAGTCAGGACAGAGGTGGTTCACCCCTCCACTTT.

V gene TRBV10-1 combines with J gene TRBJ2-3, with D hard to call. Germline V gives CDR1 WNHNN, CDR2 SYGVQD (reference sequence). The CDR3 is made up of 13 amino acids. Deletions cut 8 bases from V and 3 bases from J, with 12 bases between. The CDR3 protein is CASSLDLTDTQYF. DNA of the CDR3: TGCGCCAGCTCTTTAGACCTGACAGATACGCAGTATTTT.

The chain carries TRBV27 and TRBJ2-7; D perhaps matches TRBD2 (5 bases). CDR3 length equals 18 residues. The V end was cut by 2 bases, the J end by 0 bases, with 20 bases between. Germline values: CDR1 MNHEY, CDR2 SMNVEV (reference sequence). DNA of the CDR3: TGTGCCAGCAGTTTAGGGCGCGGGCTCCTAACCTCCTCCTACGAGCAGTACTTC. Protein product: CASSLGRGLLTSSYEQYF.

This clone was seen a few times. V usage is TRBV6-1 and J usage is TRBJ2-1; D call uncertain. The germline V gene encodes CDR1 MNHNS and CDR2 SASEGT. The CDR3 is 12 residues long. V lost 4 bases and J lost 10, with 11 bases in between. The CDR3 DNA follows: TGTGCCAGCAGTGTGTCAGGCACGGAGCAGTTCTTC. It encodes CASSVSGTEQFF.

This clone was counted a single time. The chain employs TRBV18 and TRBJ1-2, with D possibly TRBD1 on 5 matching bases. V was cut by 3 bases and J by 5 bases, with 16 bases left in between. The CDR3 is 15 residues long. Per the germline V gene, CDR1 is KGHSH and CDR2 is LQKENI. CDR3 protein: CASSPLSTEMYGYTF. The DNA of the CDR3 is TGTGCCAGCTCACCTTTATCGACAGAAATGTATGGCTACACCTTC.